This TCR beta chain stems from a study of T-cell reconstitution after alpha-beta-depleted transplantation in children. Overall study findings and caveats: T-cell counts and diversity were attributed mostly to newly produced T cells one year after transplant. Surviving recipient cells, namely T cells and thymic progenitors, were the source of high day-60 TCRbeta diversity in some patients. There were reportedly several hundred expanded graft clones from which alpha-beta T cells came about two months after transplant.

CDR1 KGHSH and CDR2 LQKENI come from the germline V gene. The trim removed 5 bases at V and 2 bases at J, leaving 3 bases unmatched. The CDR3 contains 14 residues. A TCRbeta library incorporating unique molecular identifiers was prepared. TCRdb passed the PCR reads through MiXCR, listing each CDR3 protein once. The sample yields about 900,000 distinct CDR3 sequences, about 26% seen once. This clonotype was detected a few times. No antigen is known for it. The material was PBMCs, mostly from graft donor cells, obtained 360 days after TCRalphabeta/CD19-depleted stem cell transplant. The TCR originated in a boy in the first two years of life who had a stem cell transplant for SCID, so the T cells may come from the graft donor. The gene calls are TRBV18 and TRBJ2-3; TRBD2 matches 8 bases. CDR3: CASSTTSVTDTQYF. The CDR3 nucleotides are TGTGCCAGCTCAACGACTAGCGTCACAGATACGCAGTATTTT.